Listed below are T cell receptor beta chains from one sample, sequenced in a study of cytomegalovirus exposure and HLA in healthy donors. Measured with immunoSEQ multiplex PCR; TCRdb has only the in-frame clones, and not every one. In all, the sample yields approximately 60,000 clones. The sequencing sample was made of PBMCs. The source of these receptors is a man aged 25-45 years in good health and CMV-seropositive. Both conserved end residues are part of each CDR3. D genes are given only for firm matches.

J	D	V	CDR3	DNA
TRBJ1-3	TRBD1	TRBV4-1	CASSRTIAGTGAGNTIYF	TGCGCCAGCAGCCGCACAATTGCCGGGACAGGGGCTGGAAACACCATATATTTT
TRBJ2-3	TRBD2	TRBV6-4	CASSDSTSGSYTQYF	TGTGCCAGCAGTGACTCGACTAGCGGGAGCTATACGCAGTATTTT
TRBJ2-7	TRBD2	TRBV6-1	CASSAAGGAYEQYF	TGTGCCAGCAGTGCCGCGGGGGGGGCCTACGAGCAGTACTTC
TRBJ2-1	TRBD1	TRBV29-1	CSVDDRGNDNEQFF	TGCAGCGTCGATGACAGGGGGAACGACAATGAGCAGTTCTTC
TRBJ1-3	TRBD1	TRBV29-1	CSVGTAGNSGNTIYF	TGCAGCGTCGGGACAGCCGGTAACTCTGGAAACACCATATATTTT
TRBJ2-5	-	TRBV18	CASSPPVGDSTQYF	TGTGCCAGCTCACCACCCGTAGGCGACAGCACCCAGTACTTC
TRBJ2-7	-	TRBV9	CASSPLGLGLTYEQYF	TGTGCCAGCAGCCCCCTTGGGTTGGGGCTAACCTACGAGCAGTACTTC
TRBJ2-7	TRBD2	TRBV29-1	CSVAGEGSGDYEQYF	TGCAGCGTAGCGGGAGAGGGGTCCGGGGACTACGAGCAGTACTTC
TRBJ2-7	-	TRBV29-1	CSVEEDGGPYEQYF	TGCAGCGTTGAAGAGGATGGGGGCCCCTACGAGCAGTACTTC
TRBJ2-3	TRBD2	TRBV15	CATSRGSAGVTDKQYF	TGTGCCACCAGCAGAGGGTCAGCGGGAGTAACAGATAAGCAGTATTTT
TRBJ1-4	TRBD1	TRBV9	CASSLTGGARANEKLFF	TGTGCCAGCAGCCTGACAGGGGGCGCGAGGGCTAATGAAAAACTGTTTTTT
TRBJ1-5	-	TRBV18	CASSPTQGAQPQHF	TGTGCCAGCTCACCCACACAGGGAGCCCAGCCCCAGCATTTT
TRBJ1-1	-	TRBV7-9	CASSPQWSGAHTEAFF	TGTGCCAGCAGCCCTCAGTGGTCAGGGGCCCACACTGAAGCTTTCTTT
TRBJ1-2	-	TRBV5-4	CASSLYERVNYGYTF	TGTGCCAGCAGCTTGTACGAACGGGTAAACTATGGCTACACCTTC
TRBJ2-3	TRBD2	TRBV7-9	CASSLAPGTIDTQYF	TGTGCCAGCAGCTTAGCCCCCGGGACTATCGATACGCAGTATTTT
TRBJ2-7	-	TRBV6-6	CASRTSGEPTYEQYF	TGTGCCAGCAGAACCTCGGGGGAACCCACCTACGAGCAGTACTTC
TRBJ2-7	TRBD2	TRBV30	CAWNLGTSGYEQYF	TGTGCCTGGAATTTAGGGACTAGCGGCTACGAGCAGTACTTC
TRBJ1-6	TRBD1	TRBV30	CAWSVQGGQGSDNSPLHF	TGTGCCTGGAGTGTACAAGGAGGACAGGGGTCTGATAATTCACCCCTCCACTTT
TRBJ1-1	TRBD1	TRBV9	CASSVGGDSAEAFF	TGTGCCAGCAGCGTAGGGGGGGACAGCGCAGAAGCTTTCTTT
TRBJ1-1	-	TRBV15	CATSTGALTEAFF	TGTGCCACCAGCACAGGGGCCCTCACTGAAGCTTTCTTT
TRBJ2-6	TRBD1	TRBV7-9	CASSSPRDRETSGANVLTF	TGTGCCAGCAGCTCGCCACGGGACAGGGAAACTTCTGGGGCCAACGTCCTGACTTTC
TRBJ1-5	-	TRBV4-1	CASSQVGGNQPQHF	TGCGCCAGCAGCCAAGTCGGGGGGAATCAGCCCCAGCATTTT
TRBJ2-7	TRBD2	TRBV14	CASSRGLAGGPVQYF	TGTGCCAGCAGCCGGGGACTAGCGGGAGGGCCGGTGCAGTACTTC
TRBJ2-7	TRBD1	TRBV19	CASSWDSSEQYF	TGTGCCAGTAGTTGGGACAGTTCCGAGCAGTACTTC
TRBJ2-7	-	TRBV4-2	CASSQDALDDKEQYF	TGTGCCAGCAGCCAAGATGCACTAGACGATAAGGAGCAGTACTTC
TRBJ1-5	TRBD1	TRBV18	CASSPLPPQGAQPQHF	TGTGCCAGCTCACCACTTCCCCCTCAGGGGGCCCAGCCCCAGCATTTT
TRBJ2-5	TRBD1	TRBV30	CAWSPGDRVQETQYF	TGTGCCTGGAGTCCCGGGGACAGGGTCCAAGAGACCCAGTACTTC
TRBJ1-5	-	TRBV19	CASSIDRRDTQPQHF	TGTGCCAGTAGTATAGACCGCCGGGACACCCAGCCCCAGCATTTT
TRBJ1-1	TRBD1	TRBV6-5	CASSSLGQDFGAFF	TGTGCCAGCAGTTCCCTCGGACAGGATTTCGGAGCTTTCTTT
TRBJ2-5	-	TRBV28	CASSLGPRHQETQYF	TGTGCCAGCAGTTTGGGCCCGCGACACCAAGAGACCCAGTACTTC
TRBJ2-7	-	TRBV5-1	CASSFGGDSYEQYF	TGCGCCAGCAGCTTCGGCGGGGACTCCTACGAGCAGTACTTC
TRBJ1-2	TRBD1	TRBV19	CASSPQGANGYTF	TGTGCCAGTAGTCCCCAGGGGGCTAATGGCTACACCTTC
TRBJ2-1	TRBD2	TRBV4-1	CASSQLAGGINEQFF	TGCGCCAGCAGTCAACTAGCGGGGGGGATCAATGAGCAGTTCTTC
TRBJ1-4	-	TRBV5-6	CASSLEGAREKLFF	TGTGCCAGCAGCTTGGAAGGGGCCCGTGAAAAACTGTTTTTT
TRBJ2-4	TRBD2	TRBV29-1	CSVVASGAKNIQYF	TGCAGCGTTGTGGCTAGCGGGGCCAAAAACATTCAGTACTTC
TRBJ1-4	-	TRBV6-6	CASSLDTLKREKLFF	TGTGCCAGCAGTTTGGACACACTGAAAAGGGAAAAACTGTTTTTT
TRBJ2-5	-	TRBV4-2	CASSQGQGPETQYF	TGTGCCAGCAGCCAAGGGCAGGGGCCGGAGACCCAGTACTTC
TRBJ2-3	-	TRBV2	CASSERFLSSPRTQYF	TGTGCCAGCAGTGAAAGATTCCTTTCGTCTCCCCGGACGCAGTATTTT
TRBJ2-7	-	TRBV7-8	CASSFLGDLGNEQYF	TGTGCCAGCAGCTTTCTAGGGGATTTGGGCAACGAGCAGTACTTC
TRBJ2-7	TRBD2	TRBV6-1	CASSEAPASGGQYF	TGTGCCAGCAGTGAAGCCCCGGCTAGCGGAGGCCAGTACTTC